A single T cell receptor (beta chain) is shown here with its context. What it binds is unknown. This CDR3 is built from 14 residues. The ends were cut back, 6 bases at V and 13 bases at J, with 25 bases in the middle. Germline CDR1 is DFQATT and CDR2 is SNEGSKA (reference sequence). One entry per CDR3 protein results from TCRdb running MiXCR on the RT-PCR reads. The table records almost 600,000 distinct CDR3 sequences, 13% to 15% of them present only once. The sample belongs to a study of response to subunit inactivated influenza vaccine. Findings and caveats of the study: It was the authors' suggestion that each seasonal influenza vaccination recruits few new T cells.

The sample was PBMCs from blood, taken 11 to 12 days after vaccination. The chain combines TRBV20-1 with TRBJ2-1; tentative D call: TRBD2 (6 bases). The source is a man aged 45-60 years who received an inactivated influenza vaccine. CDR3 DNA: TGCAGTGCCACCAGACCCCCGGAGGGGACGGGCCAGTTCTTC. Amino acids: CSATRPPEGTGQFF.